This T cell receptor beta chain originates from a study of vaccination and CD4 T cells after COVID-19. Across the whole study: Convalescent donors totaled six males and four females, including two who were Hispanic. Each control culture was treated with a CEFX pool, an HIV-1 Nef pool, or no peptide.

Described treatment: approximately nine-day PBMC culture with coronavirus spike peptide pools or control peptides (ViraFEST assay). Pre-COVID-19 pandemic sampling (2011-2018) yielded the unexposed donor's CD4+ T cells. Half of the medium was exchanged for fresh IL-2 medium, first on day 3 and then on day 7. Comment on this clonotype: Its antigen is currently unknown.

The CDR3 contains 15 residues. Trimming at V came to 1 base and at J to 5 bases, leaving 5 bases not matched to a gene. Germline CDR1 reads SGHVS; CDR2 reads FNYEAQ. Sequenced with the Oncomine TCR Beta short-read assay was DNA taken from cultured CD4+ T cells. DNA came from CD4+ T cells after culture. MiXCR was run by TCRdb on the PCR reads, yielding one entry per CDR3 protein. The sample comprises about 9,500 distinct CDR3 sequences, about a third of which are singletons, and about 28% rests with the top ten. The clonotype originates from a human donor in good health. Sequenced: CD4+ T cells from blood, cultured in vitro. V is TRBV7-6 and J is TRBJ2-7, with TRBD1 matching 10 bases. This chain's CDR3 is CASSLGTGGGDEQYF. CDR3 bases: TGTGCCAGCAGCTTAGGGACAGGGGGTGGTGACGAGCAGTACTTC.